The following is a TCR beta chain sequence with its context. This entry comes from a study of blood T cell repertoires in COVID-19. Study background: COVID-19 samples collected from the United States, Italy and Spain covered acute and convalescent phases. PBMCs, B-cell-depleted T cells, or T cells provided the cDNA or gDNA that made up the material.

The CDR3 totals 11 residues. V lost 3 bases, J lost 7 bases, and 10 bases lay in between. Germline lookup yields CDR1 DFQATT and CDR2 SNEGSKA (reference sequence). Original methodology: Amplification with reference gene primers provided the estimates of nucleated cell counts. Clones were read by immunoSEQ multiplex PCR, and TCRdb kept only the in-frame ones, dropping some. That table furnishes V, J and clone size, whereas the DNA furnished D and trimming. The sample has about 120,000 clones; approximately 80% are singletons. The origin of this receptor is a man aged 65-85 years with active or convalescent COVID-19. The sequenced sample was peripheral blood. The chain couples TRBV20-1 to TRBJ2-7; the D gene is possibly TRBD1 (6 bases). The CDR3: CSARSQGEQYF. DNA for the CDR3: TGCAGTGCTAGGTCCCAGGGGGAGCAGTACTTC.